This TCR beta chain derives from a study of identical twins. Regarding the study as a whole: Researchers reported excess low generation probability among twin-shared out-of-frame alpha sequences. Models predicted too little out-of-frame TCR alpha sharing in monozygotic twins. The more abundant beta clonotypes in cord blood had fewer insertions, and memory repertoires did not show this.

The CDR3 is made up of 20 amino acids. Trimming stripped 2 bases from V and 0 bases from J, with 20 bases between. CDR1 and CDR2 (germline): MNHEY, SVGEGT. This clonotype was counted only a few times. Its antigen is not identified. TCRdb analysed the 5' RACE reads with MiXCR anew, one entry per CDR3 protein. The table lists roughly 720,000 distinct CDR3 sequences, 15% to 20% of them singletons. The same specimen was also included in a second study, on T cells expressing NK-cell markers.

The clonotype was recovered from a young woman in good health. The sequenced sample was PBMCs. The chain joins TRBV6-2 or TRBV6-3 to TRBJ2-6, with a weak D call TRBD1 (5 bases). CDR3 sequence reads: CASSYRRSTALTSGANVLTF. CDR3 nucleotide sequence: TGTGCCAGCAGTTACCGGCGGTCGACAGCCCTTACCTCTGGGGCCAACGTCCTGACTTTC.